Described below is a single T cell receptor beta chain sequence and its context. The entry originates in a study of blood T cell repertoires in COVID-19. Study information: The origin of the acute and convalescent COVID-19 samples was the United States, Italy and Spain. T cells, B-cell-depleted T cells, or PBMCs provided the cDNA or gDNA that served as material.

Original methodology: From reference gene primer amplification, estimates of nucleated cell counts were derived. The method was immunoSEQ multiplex PCR; TCRdb's version includes in-frame clones alone and lacks a portion of them. V and J calls and clone size follow that table, whereas D and trimming were derived from the DNA. The data contain around 180,000 clones, around 83% of them singletons. This receptor was identified in a human donor in a cohort sampled during active COVID-19. The sample comprised peripheral blood.

The CDR3 sequence is CASSLGTTGEQYF. Written as DNA, the CDR3 is TGTGCCAGCAGCTTAGGGACTACGGGCGAGCAGTACTTC. This chain joins TRBV7-9 and TRBJ2-7; D is possibly TRBD2 (6 bases). V lost 1 base to trimming and J lost 6 bases, with 10 bases between them. This CDR3 is built from 13 residues. Germline V gene lookup returns CDR1 SEHNR and CDR2 FQNEAQ (reference sequence).